Presented here are 2 T cell receptor beta chains from one specimen sequenced in a study of blood T cell repertoires in COVID-19. The assay was immunoSEQ multiplex PCR, and TCRdb's table has in-frame clones only and misses some. This sample carries around 190,000 clones, around 83% of them seen once, and the ten largest clones take 4.5% to 5%. Sequenced sample: peripheral blood. The receptor set was obtained from a woman of 80 years or more with acute or convalescent COVID-19.

The gene calls are TRBV3-1 (or the pseudogene TRBV3-2) and TRBJ1-2; 12 bases agree with TRBD1. V dropped 4 bases and J dropped 8; count of bases not matched to a gene: 5. Per the germline V gene, CDR1 is LGHDT and CDR2 is YNNKEL (reference sequence). This CDR3 spans 14 amino acids. The CDR3 DNA reads as TGTGCCAGCAGCCCGGGACAGGGGGCGCGGGGCTACACCTTC. Its translation is CASSPGQGARGYTF.

This clone was observed a single time. The chain carries TRBV7-2 and TRBJ1-6; 10 bases agree with TRBD1. The trim removed 1 base at V and 4 bases at J, leaving 4 bases unmatched. This CDR3 region has 17 residues. Looked up from germline, CDR1 is SGHTA and CDR2 is FQGNSA. The CDR3 loop reads CASSLGRDRGYNSPLHF. In nucleotides, the CDR3 is TGTGCCAGCAGCTTAGGAAGGGACAGGGGTTATAATTCACCCCTCCACTTT.